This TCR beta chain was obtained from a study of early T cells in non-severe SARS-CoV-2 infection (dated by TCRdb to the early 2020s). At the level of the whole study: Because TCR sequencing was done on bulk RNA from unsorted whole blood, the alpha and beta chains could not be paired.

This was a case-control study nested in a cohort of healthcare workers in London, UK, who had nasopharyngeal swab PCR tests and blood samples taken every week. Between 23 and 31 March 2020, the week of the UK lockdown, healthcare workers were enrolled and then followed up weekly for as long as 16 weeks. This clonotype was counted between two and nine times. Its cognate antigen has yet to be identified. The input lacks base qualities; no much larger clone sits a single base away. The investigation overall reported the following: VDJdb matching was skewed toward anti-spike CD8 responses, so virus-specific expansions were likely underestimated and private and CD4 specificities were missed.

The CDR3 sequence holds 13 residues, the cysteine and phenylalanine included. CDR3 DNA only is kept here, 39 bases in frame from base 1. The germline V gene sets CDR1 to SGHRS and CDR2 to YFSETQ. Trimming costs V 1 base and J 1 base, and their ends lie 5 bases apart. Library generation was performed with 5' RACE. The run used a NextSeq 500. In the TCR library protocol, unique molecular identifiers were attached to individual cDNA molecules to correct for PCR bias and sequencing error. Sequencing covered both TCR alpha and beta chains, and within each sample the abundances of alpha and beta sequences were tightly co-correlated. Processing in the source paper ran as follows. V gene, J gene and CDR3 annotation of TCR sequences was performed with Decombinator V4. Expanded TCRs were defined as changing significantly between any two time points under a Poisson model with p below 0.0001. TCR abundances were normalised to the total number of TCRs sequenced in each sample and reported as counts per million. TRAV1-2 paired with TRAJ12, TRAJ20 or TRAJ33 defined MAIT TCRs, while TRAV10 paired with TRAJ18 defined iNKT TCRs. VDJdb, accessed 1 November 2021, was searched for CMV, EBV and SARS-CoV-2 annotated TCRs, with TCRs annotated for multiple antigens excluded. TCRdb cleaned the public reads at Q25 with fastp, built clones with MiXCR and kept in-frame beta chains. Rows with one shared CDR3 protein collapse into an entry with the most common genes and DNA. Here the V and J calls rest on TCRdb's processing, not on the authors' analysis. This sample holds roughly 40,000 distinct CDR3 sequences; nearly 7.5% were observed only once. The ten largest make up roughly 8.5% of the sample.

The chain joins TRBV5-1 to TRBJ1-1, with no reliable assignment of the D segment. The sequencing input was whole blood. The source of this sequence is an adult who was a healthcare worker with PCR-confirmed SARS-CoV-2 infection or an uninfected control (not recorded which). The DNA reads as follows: TGCGCCAGCAGCTTGTCGCAGAACACTGAAGCTTTCTTT. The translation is CASSLSQNTEAFF. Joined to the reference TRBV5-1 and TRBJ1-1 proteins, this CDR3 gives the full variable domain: KAGVTQTPRYLIKTRGQQVTLSCSPISGHRSVSWYQQTPGQGLQFLFEYFSETQRNKGNFPGRFSGRQFSNSRSEMNVSTLELGDSALYLCASSLSQNTEAFFGQGTRLTVV.